The 32 T cell receptor beta chains below all came from one sample that was sequenced in a study of OX40 agonist ivuxolimab in advanced cancers. Data came from immunoSEQ multiplex PCR; TCRdb stores just in-frame clones and leaves some out. The sample yields approximately 31,000 clones, approximately 91% seen once. The sequences come from CD4+ or CD8+ T cells sorted from blood, collected in a trial of the OX40 agonist ivuxolimab. The source is an adult with an advanced solid tumor such as melanoma, head and neck, liver or kidney cancer.

The chain uses TRBV27 and TRBJ2-3; TRBD2 matches at 9 bases. With 5 bases clipped from V and 2 bases from J, the junction kept 14 bases outside the gene matches. The germline V gene encodes CDR1 MNHEY and CDR2 SMNVEV (reference sequence). The CDR3 contains 18 residues. In nucleotides, the CDR3 is TGTGCCAGCAGTCCGCAGCCCCTAGCGGGAACCTTCACAGATACGCAGTATTTT. This encodes CASSPQPLAGTFTDTQYF.

This rearrangement joins TRBV29-1 to TRBJ2-2, with 11 positions matching TRBD2. Germline CDR1 and CDR2: SQVTM and ANQGSEA. V lost 3 bases to trimming and J lost 5 bases; unmatched junction nucleotides: 11. The CDR3 consists of 17 residues. The CDR3 region is CSVELAGGHLSTGELFF. CDR3 nucleotides: TGCAGCGTTGAGCTAGCGGGGGGACATTTATCGACCGGGGAGCTGTTTTTT.

This clone was seen once. The chain has TRBV27 and TRBJ2-5, with a weak D call TRBD2 (6 bases). This CDR3 has 12 amino acids. CDR1 is MNHEY and CDR2 is SMNVEV in the germline V gene (reference sequence). Deletions cut 3 bases from V and 5 bases from J, with 7 bases between. The CDR3 nucleotides read TGTGCCAGCAGTTTTGCGGGGGAGACCCAGTACTTC. It encodes CASSFAGETQYF.

J is TRBJ1-3 and V is TRBV6-5; D not certain. Per the germline V gene, CDR1 is MNHEY and CDR2 is SVGAGI. CDR3 size: 13 residues. Trimming shortened V by 0 bases and J by 4 bases, and 4 bases separated the two germline ends. As DNA, the CDR3 is TGTGCCAGCAGTTACTCAGGGGGAAACACCATATATTTT. This sequence encodes CASSYSGGNTIYF.

CDR3 nucleotides: TGTGCCAGCAGCTTGGGTGGGTTTGGGGCCAACGTCCTGACTTTC. Translating gives CASSLGGFGANVLTF. The gene calls are TRBV5-6 and TRBJ2-6; no clear D gene. The V end lost 0 bases, the J end lost 3 bases, and 7 bases lay between the germline ends. The germline gives CDR1 SGHDT, CDR2 YYEEEE. The CDR3 runs 15 residues.

This sequence joins TRBV15 and TRBJ2-1; TRBD1 agrees at 7 bases. Germline loops: CDR1 LNHNV, CDR2 YYDKDF (reference sequence). The CDR3 is 13 residues long. After removal of 7 bases from V and 7 bases from J, the junction contained 7 bases not matched to a gene. In nucleotides, the CDR3 is TGTGCCACCACGGGACAGAGTATGAATGAGCAGTTCTTC. This sequence encodes CATTGQSMNEQFF.

The chain joins TRBV9 to TRBJ2-1; either TRBD1 or TRBD2 may supply D (6 bases each). Germline CDR1 is SGDLS and CDR2 is YYNGEE. This CDR3 comprises 15 residues. Trimming left V 3 bases short and J 3 bases short, with 13 bases between. The CDR3 sequence: CASSGWGAGYNEQFF. CDR3 nucleotide sequence: TGTGCCAGCAGCGGCTGGGGGGCCGGCTACAATGAGCAGTTCTTC.

The V call is TRBV9, the J call TRBJ1-1; D is uncertain. Germline CDR1 reads SGDLS; CDR2 reads YYNGEE. There are 18 residues in the CDR3. The V end was cut by 0 bases, the J end by 3 bases, with 21 bases between. The CDR3, as DNA: TGTGCCAGCAGCGTAGAACCAGGTACGAAGGGAGCGGACACTGAAGCTTTCTTT. Translating gives CASSVEPGTKGADTEAFF.

V is TRBV5-8 and J is TRBJ2-5, with D maybe TRBD1 (6 bases). The CDR3 has 14 amino acids. Germline loops: CDR1 SGHTS, CDR2 YDEGEE. V was trimmed by 1 base and J by 3 bases, leaving 10 bases between them. For the CDR3, the DNA is TGTGCCAGCAGCTTGATGGCAGGGGAAGAGACCCAGTACTTC. This gives the protein CASSLMAGEETQYF.

This chain joins TRBV28 and TRBJ2-7, with TRBD1 matching 7 bases. This CDR3 spans 13 amino acids. Germline lookup yields CDR1 MDHEN and CDR2 SYDVKM. With 6 bases clipped from V and 1 base from J, the junction kept 3 bases outside the gene matches. CDR3 protein: CASRSTGSYEQYF. CDR3 DNA: TGTGCCAGCAGGTCGACAGGGTCCTACGAGCAGTACTTC.

V gene TRBV2 combines with J gene TRBJ2-7, with 8 bases that match TRBD1. Germline assignment: CDR1 SNHLY and CDR2 FYNNEI. The CDR3 is 14 amino acids. V shed 1 base, J shed 3 bases, and the junction held 2 bases outside the gene matches. The CDR3 spells CASSEGTGNYEQYF. The CDR3 nucleotides read TGTGCCAGCAGTGAAGGGACAGGGAACTACGAGCAGTACTTC.

The chain combines TRBV9 with TRBJ2-5; perhaps TRBD1 as D (6 bases). Germline loops: CDR1 SGDLS, CDR2 YYNGEE. The CDR3 loop spans 15 amino acids. The V gene lost 0 bases and the J gene lost 3 bases, with 12 bases spanning the gap. CDR3 sequence (DNA): TGTGCCAGCAGCGTAGCTGGGGGCGGCGAAGAGACCCAGTACTTC. As protein: CASSVAGGGEETQYF.

V usage is TRBV5-6 and J usage is TRBJ2-7; D call uncertain. The CDR3 sequence is 12 residues long. Trimming left V 4 bases short and J 5 bases short, with 10 bases between. Looked up from germline, CDR1 is SGHDT and CDR2 is YYEEEE. CDR3 coding DNA: TGTGCCAGCAGCCCCTATTGGGACGAGCAGTACTTC. It is translated as CASSPYWDEQYF.

The chain carries TRBV9 and TRBJ2-1, with TRBD2 matching over 12 bases. The CDR3 extends over 16 amino acids. The V segment lost 3 bases and the J segment 8 bases; nucleotides outside the gene matches: 9. Germline V lookup: CDR1 SGDLS, CDR2 YYNGEE. The CDR3 region has the DNA TGTGCCAGCAGCGCTAGCGGGGGGGCAATTGCACATGAGCAGTTCTTC. It yields the protein CASSASGGAIAHEQFF.

V is TRBV19 and J is TRBJ2-1; 9 bases line up with TRBD2. Germline V gene data show CDR1 as LNHDA and CDR2 as SQIVND (reference sequence). Losses at the gene ends were 6 bases for V and 3 bases for J; bases not matched to a gene: 6. The CDR3 is made up of 15 amino acids. CDR3 loop: CASRTEAGGYNEQFF. The CDR3 DNA follows: TGTGCCAGTAGAACTGAAGCGGGGGGCTACAATGAGCAGTTCTTC.

The V and J genes are TRBV5-1 and TRBJ2-7, with D hard to call. The CDR3 covers 13 residues. The ends were cut back, 3 bases at V and 5 bases at J, with 12 bases in the middle. Germline CDR1 is SGHRS and CDR2 is YFSETQ. The CDR3 sequence: CASSSKLGHEQYF. CDR3 DNA: TGCGCCAGCAGCTCAAAACTGGGCCACGAGCAGTACTTC.

Remarks on this clone: One end of the junction does not line up with germline, which may come from a read error. V gene TRBV7-7 combines with J gene TRBJ2-5; 9 bases match TRBD1. Looked up from germline, CDR1 is SSHAT and CDR2 is FNYEAQ (reference sequence). This CDR3 region has 15 residues. The CDR3 bases are TGTGCTAGCAGCTCCGACAGGGGGGGTTCGGAGACCCAGTACTTC. It codes for CASSSDRGGSETQYF.

V is TRBV7-3 and J is TRBJ1-1; TRBD1 is a possible D gene (5 bases). CDR1 is SGHTA and CDR2 is FQGTGA in the germline V gene. CDR3 length equals 14 residues. Trimming stripped 5 bases from V and 6 bases from J, with 16 bases between. The CDR3 nucleotides read TGTGCCAGCAGCCCCAATCCAGGGTTCTCTGAAGCTTTCTTT. This translates into CASSPNPGFSEAFF.

The V call is TRBV6-1, the J call TRBJ2-1, with a tentative D call TRBD1 (5 bases). V was pared by 5 bases and J by 3 bases, with 14 bases between. Germline CDR1 MNHNS, CDR2 SASEGT. CDR3 size: 15 residues. The CDR3 DNA reads TGTGCCAGCAGTCCCCACCATGACAGCTACAATGAGCAGTTCTTC. Protein product: CASSPHHDSYNEQFF.

This clone was counted at least ten times. The identical CDR3 is also encoded by other nucleotide sequences in the sample. The rearrangement uses TRBV6-5 and TRBJ1-1, with D unclear. The germline CDR1 and CDR2 sequences are MNHEY and SVGAGI. The V gene lost 6 bases and the J gene lost 3 bases, with 5 bases spanning the gap. This CDR3 comprises 11 residues. The CDR3 loop is CASRSDTEAFF. CDR3 DNA: TGTGCCAGCAGGTCCGACACTGAAGCTTTCTTT.

This clone was detected once. The chain has TRBV7-2 and TRBJ2-3, with D perhaps matching TRBD2 (6 bases). Germline V CDR1 and CDR2: SGHTA, FQGNSA. Trimming pared 5 bases from V and 2 bases from J, leaving 11 bases between. The length of the CDR3 is 14 residues. CDR3 loop: CASSLGTYTDTQYF. The CDR3 nucleotides are TGTGCCAGCAGCCTAGGGACTTACACAGATACGCAGTATTTT.

The rearrangement links TRBV7-2 to TRBJ2-7; TRBD1 matches at 10 bases. Germline CDR1 and CDR2: SGHTA and FQGNSA. Germline trimming cut 5 bases from V and 2 bases from J; bases unmatched to any gene: 3. This CDR3 is built from 14 residues. The DNA of the CDR3 is TGTGCCAGCAGCCCGACAGGGGGCGCCTACGAGCAGTACTTC. Translated: CASSPTGGAYEQYF. The full variable domain, completed using reference TRBV7-2 and TRBJ2-7, is GAGVSQSPSNKVTEKGKDVELRCDPISGHTALYWYRQSLGQGLEFLIYFQGNSAPDKSGLPSDRFSAERTGGSVSTLTIQRTQQEDSAVYLCASSPTGGAYEQYFGPGTRLTVT.

This clone was counted between two and nine times. The CDR3 bases are TGTGCCACTACACCCCCGTCCTACAATGAGCAGTTCTTC. Encoded protein: CATTPPSYNEQFF. The chain carries TRBV28 and TRBJ2-1, with no clear D. There are 13 residues in the CDR3. V was cut by 10 bases and J by 1 base, with 11 bases left in between. Germline CDR1 reads MDHEN; CDR2 reads SYDVKM. The variable domain in full, completed from reference TRBV28 and TRBJ2-1, reads DVKVTQSSRYLVKRTGEKVFLECVQDMDHENMFWYRQDPGLGLRLIYFSYDVKMKEKGDIPEGYSVSREKKERFSLILESASTNQTSMYLCATTPPSYNEQFFGPGTRLTVL.

V and J are TRBV27 and TRBJ2-1; 9 nucleotides align to TRBD2. Trimming took 7 bases from V and 5 from J; bases not matched to a gene: 6. Per germline, CDR1 MNHEY and CDR2 SMNVEV (reference sequence). CDR3 length equals 14 residues. CDR3 in amino acids: CASKRAGGHNEQFF. The CDR3 DNA sequence: TGTGCCAGCAAAAGGGCGGGGGGGCACAATGAGCAGTTCTTC.

The V gene is TRBV7-9, the J gene TRBJ1-4, with D unresolved. Germline loops: CDR1 SEHNR, CDR2 FQNEAQ (reference sequence). V lost 5 bases and J 7 bases, leaving 11 bases between the germline ends. The CDR3 has 13 amino acids. CDR3 DNA: TGTGCCAGCAGCCCTAAGGGTGTTGAAAAACTGTTTTTT. Protein product: CASSPKGVEKLFF.

The chain is built from TRBV25-1 and TRBJ2-2, with D unresolved. The germline gives CDR1 MGHDK, CDR2 SYGVNS. Trimming took off 1 base at V and 5 bases at J, with 5 bases between the two ends. CDR3 length: 13 residues. CDR3 region: CASSESGTGELFF. In DNA form, the CDR3 reads TGTGCCAGCAGTGAATCAGGAACCGGGGAGCTGTTTTTT.

V usage is TRBV6-8 and J usage is TRBJ2-7, with 7 bases fitting TRBD2. Trimming cost V 6 bases and J 2 bases; bases outside gene matches: 13. Germline lookup yields CDR1 MNHGY and CDR2 SAAAGT. This CDR3 comprises 16 residues. In nucleotides, the CDR3 is TGTGCCAGCAGCGCGGGGAGGGCTCGATGGGCCTACGAGCAGTACTTC. Amino acid sequence: CASSAGRARWAYEQYF.

Concerning this clone: The sample holds other DNA sequences that translate to the same CDR3. The chain recombines TRBV19 with TRBJ2-7; tentatively, D is TRBD1 (6 bases). This CDR3 spans 14 amino acids. V lost 1 base and J 1 base, leaving 8 bases between the germline ends. Germline V CDR1 and CDR2: LNHDA, SQIVND (reference sequence). CDR3 nucleotides: TGTGCCAGTAGTATAGGAGGGGGATCCTACGAGCAGTACTTC. It encodes CASSIGGGSYEQYF.

This chain connects TRBV29-1 to TRBJ2-7, with TRBD2 identical over 9 bases. CDR1 is SQVTM and CDR2 is ANQGSEA in the germline V gene. The CDR3 totals 15 residues. Trimming at V came to 7 bases and at J to 7 bases, leaving 17 bases not matched to a gene. Here the CDR3 reads CSAVGPAGGLGEQYF. The DNA of the CDR3 is TGCAGCGCCGTGGGTCCAGCGGGGGGTCTAGGGGAGCAGTACTTC.

This clone was seen only once. V usage is TRBV30 and J usage is TRBJ1-2; no firm D call. The CDR3 covers 13 residues. Trimming pared 3 bases from V and 6 bases from J, leaving 14 bases between. Germline V CDR1 and CDR2: GTSNPN, SVGIG (reference sequence). CDR3 residues: CAWSAFPSNGYTF. The CDR3 DNA reads as TGTGCCTGGAGCGCCTTCCCCTCTAATGGCTACACCTTC.

This sequence joins TRBV19 and TRBJ1-1; weak D call: TRBD1 (5 bases). The CDR3 contains 13 residues. V shed 6 bases and J shed 6 bases, with 14 bases lying between them. Germline V gene data show CDR1 as LNHDA and CDR2 as SQIVND (reference sequence). The CDR3 nucleotides read TGTGCCAGTAGGGAGATGTCGACAGCTGAAGCTTTCTTT. This encodes CASREMSTAEAFF.

The chain recombines TRBV21-1 with TRBJ1-1. TRBV21-1 is reported as a pseudogene. There are 15 residues in the CDR3. The CDR3 region has the DNA TGTGCCAGCAGCAAAGTTGATTCCCTCGGCACTGAAGCTTTCTTT. As protein: CASSKVDSLGTEAFF.